This note documents a single TCR beta chain sequence. The data derive from a study of T-cell memory formation after mild COVID-19. Via MiXCR, TCRdb re-called the 5' RACE reads, giving one row per CDR3 protein. The sample contains some 190,000 distinct CDR3 sequences, around 15% of which appear only once. The clonotype originates from an adult woman who had mild COVID-19 (a few samples of this study predate the infection). Cell type and time point are not known. Material: PBMCs or a T cell subset sorted from them (not recorded which).

The CDR3 spells CASSYISGNTQYF. For the CDR3, the DNA is TGTGCCAGCAGTTACATCTCGGGGAATACGCAGTATTTT. The chain is built from TRBV6-2 or TRBV6-3 and TRBJ2-3; D might be TRBD2 (5 bases). Trimming pared 2 bases from V and 7 bases from J, leaving 10 bases between. The CDR3 totals 13 residues. CDR1 is MNHEY, CDR2 SVGEGT, per germline.